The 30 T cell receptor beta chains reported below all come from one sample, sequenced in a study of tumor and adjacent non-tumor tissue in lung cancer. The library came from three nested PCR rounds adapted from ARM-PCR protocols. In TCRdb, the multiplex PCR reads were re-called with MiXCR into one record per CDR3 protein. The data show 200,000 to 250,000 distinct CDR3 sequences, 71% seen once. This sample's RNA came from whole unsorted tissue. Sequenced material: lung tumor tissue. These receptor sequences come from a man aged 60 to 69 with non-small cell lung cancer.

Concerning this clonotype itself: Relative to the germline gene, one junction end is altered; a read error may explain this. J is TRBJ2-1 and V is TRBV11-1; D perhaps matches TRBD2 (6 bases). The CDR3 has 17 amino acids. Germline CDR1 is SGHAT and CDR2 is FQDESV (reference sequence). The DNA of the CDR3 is TGTGCCAGCAGCTTATCTCGGCCAGTGGGAGGCAACAATGAGCAGTCCTTC. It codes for CASSLSRPVGGNNEQSF.

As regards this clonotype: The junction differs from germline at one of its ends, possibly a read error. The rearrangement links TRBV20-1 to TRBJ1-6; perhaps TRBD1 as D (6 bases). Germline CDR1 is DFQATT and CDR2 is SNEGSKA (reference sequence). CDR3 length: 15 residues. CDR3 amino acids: CSAPDRKGYSSPLHF. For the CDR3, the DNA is TGCAGTGCACCAGACAGGAAAGGCTATAGTTCACCCCTCCACTTT.

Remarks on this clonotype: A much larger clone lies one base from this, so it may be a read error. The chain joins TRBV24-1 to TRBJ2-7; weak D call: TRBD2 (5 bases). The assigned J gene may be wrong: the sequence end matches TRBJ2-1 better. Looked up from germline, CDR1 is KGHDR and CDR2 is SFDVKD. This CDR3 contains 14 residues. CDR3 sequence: CATSGPPDFYEQFF. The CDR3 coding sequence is TGTGCCACCAGTGGCCCTCCGGACTTCTACGAGCAGTTCTTC.

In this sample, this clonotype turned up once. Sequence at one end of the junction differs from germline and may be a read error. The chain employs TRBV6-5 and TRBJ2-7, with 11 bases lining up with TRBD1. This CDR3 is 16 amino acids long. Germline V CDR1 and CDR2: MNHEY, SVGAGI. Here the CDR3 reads CVSSYGGTGGPYEQYF. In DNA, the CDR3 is TGTGTCAGCAGTTACGGAGGGACAGGGGGGCCATACGAGCAGTACTTC.

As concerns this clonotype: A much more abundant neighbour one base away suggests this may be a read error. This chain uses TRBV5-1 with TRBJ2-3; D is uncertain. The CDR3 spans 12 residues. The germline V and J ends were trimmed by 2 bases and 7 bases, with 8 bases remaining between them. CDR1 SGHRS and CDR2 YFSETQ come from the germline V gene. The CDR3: CASSFWSNTQYF. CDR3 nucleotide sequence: TGCGCCAGCAGCTTTTGGTCGAATACGCAGTATTTT.

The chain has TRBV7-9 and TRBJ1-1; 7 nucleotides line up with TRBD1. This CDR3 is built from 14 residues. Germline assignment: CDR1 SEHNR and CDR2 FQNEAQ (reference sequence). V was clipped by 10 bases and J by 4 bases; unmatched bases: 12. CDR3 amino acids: CANRRQGRSTEAFF. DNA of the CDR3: TGTGCCAACAGGAGACAGGGAAGGAGCACTGAAGCTTTCTTT.

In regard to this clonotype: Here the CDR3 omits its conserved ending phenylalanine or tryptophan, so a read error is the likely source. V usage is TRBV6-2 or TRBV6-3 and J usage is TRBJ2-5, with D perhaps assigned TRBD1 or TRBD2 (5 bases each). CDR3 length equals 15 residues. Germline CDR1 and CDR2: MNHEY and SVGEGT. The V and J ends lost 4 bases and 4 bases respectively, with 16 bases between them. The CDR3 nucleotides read TGTGCCAGCAGTTTCGGGACCGCGCCCGGAGAGACCCAGTACCTC. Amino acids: CASSFGTAPGETQYL.

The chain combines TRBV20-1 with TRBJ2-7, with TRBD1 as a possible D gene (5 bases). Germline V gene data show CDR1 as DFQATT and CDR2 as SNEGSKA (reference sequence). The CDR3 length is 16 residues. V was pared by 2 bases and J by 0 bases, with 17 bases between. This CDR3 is CSARRSTVIFSYEQYF. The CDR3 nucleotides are TGCAGTGCTAGAAGGTCGACAGTGATATTCTCCTACGAGCAGTACTTC.

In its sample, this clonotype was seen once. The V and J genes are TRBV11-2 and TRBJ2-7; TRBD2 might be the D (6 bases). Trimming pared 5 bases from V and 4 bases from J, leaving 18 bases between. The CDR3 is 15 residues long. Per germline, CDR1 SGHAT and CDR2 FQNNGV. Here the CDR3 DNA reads TGTGCCAGCAGCCCAGCCCTAGCAGGGACTTACGAGCAGTACTTC. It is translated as CASSPALAGTYEQYF.

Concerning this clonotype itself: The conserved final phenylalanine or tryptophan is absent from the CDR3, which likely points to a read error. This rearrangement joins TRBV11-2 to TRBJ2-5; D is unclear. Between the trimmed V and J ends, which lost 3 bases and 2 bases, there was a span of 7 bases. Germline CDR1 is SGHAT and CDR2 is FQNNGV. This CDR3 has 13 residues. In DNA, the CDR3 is TGTGCCAGCAGCTTGCAACCTCAAGAGACCCAGTACTTA. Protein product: CASSLQPQETQYL.

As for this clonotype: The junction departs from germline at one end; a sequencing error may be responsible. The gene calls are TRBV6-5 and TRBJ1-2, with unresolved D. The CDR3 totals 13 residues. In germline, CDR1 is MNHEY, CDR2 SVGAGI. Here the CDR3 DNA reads TGTGCCAGCAGATCCGGAGGGTACTATGGCTACATCTTC. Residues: CASRSGGYYGYIF.

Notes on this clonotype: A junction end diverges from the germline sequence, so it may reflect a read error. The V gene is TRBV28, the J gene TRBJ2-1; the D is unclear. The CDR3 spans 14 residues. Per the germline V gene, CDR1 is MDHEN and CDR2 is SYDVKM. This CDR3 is CANSFQPRTDEQFF. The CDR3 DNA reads TGTGCCAACAGTTTCCAGCCCAGGACCGATGAGCAGTTCTTC.

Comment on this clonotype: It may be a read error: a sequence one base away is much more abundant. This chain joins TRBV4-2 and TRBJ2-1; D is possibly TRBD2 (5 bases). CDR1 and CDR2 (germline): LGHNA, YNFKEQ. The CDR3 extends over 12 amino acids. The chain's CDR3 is CASSEDGSEQFF. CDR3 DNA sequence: TGTGCCAGCAGCGAAGATGGGAGTGAGCAGTTCTTC.

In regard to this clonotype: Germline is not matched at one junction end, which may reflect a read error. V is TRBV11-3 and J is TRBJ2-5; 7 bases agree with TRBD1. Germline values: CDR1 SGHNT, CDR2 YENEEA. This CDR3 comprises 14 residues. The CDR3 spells CGSRLTGCWETQYF. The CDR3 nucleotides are TGTGGCAGCAGGCTGACAGGGTGCTGGGAGACCCAGTACTTC.

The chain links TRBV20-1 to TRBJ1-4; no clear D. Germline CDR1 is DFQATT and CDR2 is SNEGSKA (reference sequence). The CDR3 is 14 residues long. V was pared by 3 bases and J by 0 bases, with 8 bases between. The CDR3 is CSARAQTTNEKLFF. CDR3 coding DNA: TGCAGTGCTAGGGCCCAGACAACTAATGAAAAACTGTTTTTT.

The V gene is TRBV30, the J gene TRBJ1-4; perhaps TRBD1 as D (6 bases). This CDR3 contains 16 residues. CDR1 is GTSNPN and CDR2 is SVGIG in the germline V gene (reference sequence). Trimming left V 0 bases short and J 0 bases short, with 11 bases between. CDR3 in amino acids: CAWSVDRFATNEKLFF. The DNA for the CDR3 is TGTGCCTGGAGTGTAGACAGGTTTGCAACTAATGAAAAACTGTTTTTT.

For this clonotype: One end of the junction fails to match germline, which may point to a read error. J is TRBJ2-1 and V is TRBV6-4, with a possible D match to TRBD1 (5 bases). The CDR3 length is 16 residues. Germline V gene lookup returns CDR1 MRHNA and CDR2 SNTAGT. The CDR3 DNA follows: TGTGTCAGCAGTGACGCGGCAGGGCGAGGCTACAATGAGCAGTTCTTC. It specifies CVSSDAAGRGYNEQFF.

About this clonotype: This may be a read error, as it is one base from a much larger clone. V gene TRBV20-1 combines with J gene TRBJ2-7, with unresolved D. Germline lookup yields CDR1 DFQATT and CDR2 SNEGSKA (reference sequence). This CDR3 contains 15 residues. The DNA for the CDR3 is TGCAGAGCTAGAGACCTCGCGAGCGCCGGCTACGAGCAGTACTTC. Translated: CRARDLASAGYEQYF.

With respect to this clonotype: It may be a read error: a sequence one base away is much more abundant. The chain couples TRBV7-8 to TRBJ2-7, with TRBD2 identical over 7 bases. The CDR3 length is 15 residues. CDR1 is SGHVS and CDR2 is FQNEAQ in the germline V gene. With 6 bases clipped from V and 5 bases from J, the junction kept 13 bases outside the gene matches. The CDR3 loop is CASRPRLVGGNEQYF. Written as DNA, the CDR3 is TGTGCCAGCAGGCCCCGACTAGTGGGAGGGAACGAGCAGTACTTC.

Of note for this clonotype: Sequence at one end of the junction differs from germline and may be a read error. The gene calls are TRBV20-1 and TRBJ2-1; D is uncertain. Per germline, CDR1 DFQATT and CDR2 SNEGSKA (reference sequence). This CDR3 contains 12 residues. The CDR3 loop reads CSARKLSNKQFF. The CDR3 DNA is TGCAGTGCTAGAAAGCTTTCCAATAAGCAGTTCTTC.

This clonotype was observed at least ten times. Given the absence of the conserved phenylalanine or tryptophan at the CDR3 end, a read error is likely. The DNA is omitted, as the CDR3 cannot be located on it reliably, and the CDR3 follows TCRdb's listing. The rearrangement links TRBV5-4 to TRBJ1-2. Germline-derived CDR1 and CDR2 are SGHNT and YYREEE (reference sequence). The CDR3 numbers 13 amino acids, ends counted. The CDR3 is CAGCYNPGLTISS.

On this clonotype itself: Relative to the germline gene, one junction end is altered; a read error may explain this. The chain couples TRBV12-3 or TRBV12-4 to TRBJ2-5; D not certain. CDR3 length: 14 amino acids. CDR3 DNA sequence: TGTACCAGCAGTGTAGGTGACCCCCCAGAGACCCAGTACTTC. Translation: CTSSVGDPPETQYF.

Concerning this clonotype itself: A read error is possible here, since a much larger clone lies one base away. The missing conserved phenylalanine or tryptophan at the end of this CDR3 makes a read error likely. CDR3 sequence reads: CSAETGGNEKLFL. Written as DNA, the CDR3 is TGCAGCGCTGAAACAGGGGGTAATGAAAAACTGTTTTTA. The gene calls are TRBV29-1 and TRBJ1-4, with 8 bases matching TRBD1. In germline, CDR1 is SQVTM, CDR2 ANQGSEA. This CDR3 region has 13 residues.

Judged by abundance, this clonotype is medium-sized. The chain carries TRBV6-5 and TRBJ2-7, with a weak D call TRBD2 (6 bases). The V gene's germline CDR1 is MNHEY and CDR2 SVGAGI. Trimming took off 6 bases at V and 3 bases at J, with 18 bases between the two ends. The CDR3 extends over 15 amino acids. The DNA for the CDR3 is TGTGCCAGCAGGCCTCAACTGTCGGAGGGCTACGAGCAGTACTTC. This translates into CASRPQLSEGYEQYF.

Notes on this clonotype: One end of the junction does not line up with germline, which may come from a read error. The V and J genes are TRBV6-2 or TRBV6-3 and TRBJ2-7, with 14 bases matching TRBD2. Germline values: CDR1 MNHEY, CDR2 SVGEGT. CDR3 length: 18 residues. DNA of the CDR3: TGTGCCACCAGTCCCAACCTGGGGACTAGCGGGAGCAGCTACGAGCAGTACTTC. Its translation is CATSPNLGTSGSSYEQYF.

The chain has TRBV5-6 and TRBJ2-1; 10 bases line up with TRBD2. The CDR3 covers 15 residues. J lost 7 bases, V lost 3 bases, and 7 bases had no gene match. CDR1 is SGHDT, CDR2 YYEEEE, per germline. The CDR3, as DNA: TGTGCCAGCAGCTCGAGCGGGAGGGCCGGAAATGAGCAGTTCTTC. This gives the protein CASSSSGRAGNEQFF.

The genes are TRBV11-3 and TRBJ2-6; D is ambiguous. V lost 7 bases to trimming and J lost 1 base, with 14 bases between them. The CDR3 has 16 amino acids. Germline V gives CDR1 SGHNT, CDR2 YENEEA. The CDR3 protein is CASNIESVSGANVLTF. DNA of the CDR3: TGTGCCAGCAACATTGAGTCGGTATCTGGGGCCAACGTCCTGACTTTC. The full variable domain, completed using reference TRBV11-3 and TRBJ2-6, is EAGVVQSPRYKIIEKKQPVAFWCNPISGHNTLYWYLQNLGQGPELLIRYENEEAVDDSQLPKDRFSAERLKGVDSTLKIQPAELGDSAVYLCASNIESVSGANVLTFGAGSRLTVL.

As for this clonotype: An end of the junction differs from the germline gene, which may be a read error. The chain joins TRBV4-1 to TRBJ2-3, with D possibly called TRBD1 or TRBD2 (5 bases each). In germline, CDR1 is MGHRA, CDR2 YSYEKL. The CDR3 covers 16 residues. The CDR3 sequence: CASSQRGGHGKDTHYF. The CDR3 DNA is TGCGCCAGCAGCCAACGGGGCGGACACGGGAAAGATACGCACTATTTT.

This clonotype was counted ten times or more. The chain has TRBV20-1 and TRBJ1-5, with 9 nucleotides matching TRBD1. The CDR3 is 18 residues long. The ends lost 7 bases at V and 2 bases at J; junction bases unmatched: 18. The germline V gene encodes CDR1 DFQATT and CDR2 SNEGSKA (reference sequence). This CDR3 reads CSVGVGTGRNVGNQPQHF. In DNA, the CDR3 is TGCAGTGTAGGGGTGGGGACAGGGAGGAACGTGGGCAATCAGCCCCAGCATTTT.

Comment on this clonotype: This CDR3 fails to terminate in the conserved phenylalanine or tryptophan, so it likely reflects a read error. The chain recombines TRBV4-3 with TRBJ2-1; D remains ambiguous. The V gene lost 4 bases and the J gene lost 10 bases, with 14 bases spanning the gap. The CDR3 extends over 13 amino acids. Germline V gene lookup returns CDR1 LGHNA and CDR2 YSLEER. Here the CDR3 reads CASSPGPVIEQFS. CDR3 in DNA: TGCGCCAGCAGCCCTGGGCCTGTCATCGAGCAGTTCTCA.